The next 22 T cell receptor beta chains were all read from a single sample in a study of T cells after posttransplantation cyclophosphamide. Profiled with immunoSEQ multiplex PCR; TCRdb holds only in-frame clones, not every one. The sample holds approximately 30,000 clones; about 90% are singletons and the top ten take 15%. The specimen was PBMCs. The receptors were sampled from a woman in her thirties or forties with a blood cancer, CMV-positive, and with a related stem cell donor.

The chain combines TRBV2 with TRBJ2-6; tentatively, D is TRBD2 (5 bases). This CDR3 spans 16 amino acids. V was pared by 2 bases and J by 2 bases, with 10 bases between. CDR1 and CDR2 from the germline V gene are SNHLY and FYNNEI. The CDR3 DNA reads TGTGCCAGCAGTGAACTCCGGAGGCCTGGGGCCAACGTCCTGACTTTC. Amino acids: CASSELRRPGANVLTF.

The V gene is TRBV7-9, the J gene TRBJ2-4, with 13 positions matching TRBD2. The V gene end was trimmed by 4 bases and the J gene end by 0 bases; junction bases not matched to a gene: 9. The V gene's germline CDR1 is SEHNR and CDR2 FQNEAQ (reference sequence). The CDR3 loop spans 19 amino acids. CDR3 sequence reads: CASSYAQLAGGRAKNIQYF. The CDR3 DNA is TGTGCCAGCAGCTACGCCCAACTAGCGGGGGGGCGAGCCAAAAACATTCAGTACTTC.

The chain employs TRBV5-1 and TRBJ1-1, with D tentatively TRBD1 (5 bases). V was pared by 4 bases and J by 0 bases, with 13 bases between. The CDR3 sequence is 15 residues long. Germline V gives CDR1 SGHRS, CDR2 YFSETQ. The CDR3 reads CASSKSVGLNTEAFF. As DNA, the CDR3 is TGCGCCAGCAGCAAATCCGTGGGGCTGAACACTGAAGCTTTCTTT.

This clone counts as medium-sized. The CDR3 reads CASSPRGGGGASYEQYF. The CDR3 bases are TGTGCCAGCAGTCCCAGGGGTGGCGGGGGGGCTTCCTACGAGCAGTACTTC. V usage is TRBV27 and J usage is TRBJ2-7; 9 bases agree with TRBD2. The CDR3 is 17 residues long. J lost 1 base, V lost 5 bases, and 12 bases had no gene match. Germline lookup yields CDR1 MNHEY and CDR2 SMNVEV (reference sequence).

The J gene is TRBJ2-1, the V gene TRBV7-6, with TRBD1 as a possible D gene (6 bases). Per germline, CDR1 SGHVS and CDR2 FNYEAQ. V was pared by 4 bases and J by 1 base, with 14 bases between. The CDR3 runs 16 residues. The CDR3 is CASSSSGVVSYNEQFF. The CDR3 DNA is TGTGCCAGCAGCTCCTCAGGGGTTGTGTCCTACAATGAGCAGTTCTTC.

The chain uses TRBV7-2 and TRBJ2-7; D ambiguous. Trimming removed 1 base from V and 5 bases from J, with 6 bases in between. The CDR3 extends over 12 amino acids. Germline loops: CDR1 SGHTA, CDR2 FQGNSA. The CDR3 loop reads CASSLDLNEQYF. CDR3 in DNA: TGTGCCAGCAGCTTAGATCTAAACGAGCAGTACTTC.

The gene calls are TRBV6-5 and TRBJ2-1; 8 bases are a match to TRBD1. Trimming cost V 6 bases and J 2 bases; bases outside gene matches: 6. The CDR3 covers 15 residues. Per germline, CDR1 MNHEY and CDR2 SVGAGI. CDR3 bases: TGTGCCAGCAGGTGGACGGGACAGGCCTACAATGAGCAGTTCTTC. Amino acid sequence: CASRWTGQAYNEQFF.

The chain is built from TRBV12-5 and TRBJ1-5, with 7 positions matching TRBD1. Per germline, CDR1 LGHNT and CDR2 FRNRAP. The CDR3 sequence is 15 residues long. V shed 1 base and J 8 bases; nucleotides not matched to a gene: 8. Here the CDR3 reads CASGLGQGNFEPQHF. The CDR3 bases are TGTGCTAGTGGTTTGGGACAGGGTAATTTCGAGCCCCAGCATTTT.

This chain connects TRBV14 to TRBJ1-2; 8 bases are a match to TRBD1. Losses at the gene ends were 4 bases for V and 8 bases for J; bases not matched to a gene: 9. This CDR3 spans 14 amino acids. CDR1 and CDR2 from the germline V gene are SGHDN and FVKESK. Written as DNA, the CDR3 is TGTGCCAGCAGCCCCGGGCTTTACAGGGGGGGCTACACCTTC. It encodes CASSPGLYRGGYTF.

This chain uses TRBV9 with TRBJ2-3; the D gene is possibly TRBD1 (6 bases). Germline values: CDR1 SGDLS, CDR2 YYNGEE. This CDR3 spans 15 amino acids. Trimming took off 0 bases at V and 7 bases at J, with 15 bases between the two ends. The DNA for the CDR3 is TGTGCCAGCAGCGTAGACAGGGAGAGGACACATACGCAGTATTTT. This encodes CASSVDRERTHTQYF.

V gene TRBV10-3 combines with J gene TRBJ1-6; 7 bases align to TRBD1. Trimming removed 6 bases from V and 9 bases from J; junction bases left unmatched: 5. Germline-derived CDR1 and CDR2 are ENHRY and SYGVKD. The CDR3 contains 13 residues. The CDR3 sequence: CAIRGDSGSPLHF. The CDR3 bases are TGTGCCATCAGGGGGGACAGCGGTTCACCCCTCCACTTT.

This chain uses TRBV6-5 with TRBJ1-5; unclear D gene. Per germline, CDR1 MNHEY and CDR2 SVGAGI. The CDR3 spans 11 residues. V was pared by 5 bases and J by 9 bases, with 8 bases between. CDR3 nucleotide sequence: TGTGCCAGCAGTAATGCAGGGCCCCAGCATTTT. This sequence encodes CASSNAGPQHF.

This clone was observed a few times. The chain uses TRBV4-3 and TRBJ1-4; D gene uncertain. Germline CDR1 reads LGHNA; CDR2 reads YSLEER. The V gene lost 1 base and the J gene lost 0 bases, with 6 bases spanning the gap. This CDR3 is 15 amino acids long. CDR3: CASSQGAATNEKLFF. As DNA, the CDR3 is TGCGCCAGCAGCCAAGGAGCTGCAACTAATGAAAAACTGTTTTTT.

This sequence joins TRBV14 and TRBJ1-2; D call uncertain. The V and J ends lost 1 base and 7 bases respectively, with 13 bases between them. CDR1 SGHDN and CDR2 FVKESK come from the germline V gene. This CDR3 has 14 amino acids. The DNA of the CDR3 is TGTGCCAGCAGCCAAGGTATGGGCTTCGGTGGCTACACCTTC. It specifies CASSQGMGFGGYTF.

The genes are TRBV20-1 and TRBJ2-7; no clear D gene. Germline V gene data show CDR1 as DFQATT and CDR2 as SNEGSKA (reference sequence). The CDR3 loop spans 11 amino acids. Trimming stripped 5 bases from V and 4 bases from J, with 9 bases between. The CDR3 DNA sequence: TGCAGTGCTTTGACACCATACGAGCAGTACTTC. Its protein is CSALTPYEQYF.

This chain uses TRBV15 with TRBJ2-1; 7 bases are a match to TRBD1. The CDR3 sequence is 16 residues long. Germline V gene lookup returns CDR1 LNHNV and CDR2 YYDKDF (reference sequence). Losses at the gene ends were 2 bases for V and 5 bases for J; bases not matched to a gene: 9. DNA of the CDR3: TGTGCCACCAGCAGACAGAGGGGGCGGTTGCACAATGAGCAGTTCTTC. The encoded protein is CATSRQRGRLHNEQFF.

CDR3 loop: CASSRDSGNYGYTF. The CDR3 bases are TGCGCCAGCAGTCGGGACAGTGGTAACTATGGCTACACCTTC. The genes are TRBV5-1 and TRBJ1-2, with 7 bases fitting TRBD1. Germline V CDR1 and CDR2: SGHRS, YFSETQ. The V and J ends lost 5 bases and 1 base, in that order; junction bases with no gene match: 5. The CDR3 is 14 amino acids.

The V gene is TRBV6-5, the J gene TRBJ2-4; 8 nucleotides agree with TRBD1. Germline V gene sequence: CDR1 MNHEY, CDR2 SVGAGI. The CDR3 is 15 residues long. V gave up 2 bases and J gave up 3 bases; unmatched junction bases: 3. CDR3 nucleotides: TGTGCCAGCAGTTACGGACAGGGAGGCAAAAACATTCAGTACTTC. Translating it yields CASSYGQGGKNIQYF.

The CDR3 DNA is TGCGCCAGCAGCCAAGATTGGACTCAAAACACTGAAGCTTTCTTT. Translation: CASSQDWTQNTEAFF. The chain combines TRBV4-3 with TRBJ1-1, with D unresolved. The ends were cut back, 0 bases at V and 2 bases at J, with 10 bases in the middle. In germline, CDR1 is LGHNA, CDR2 YSLEER. This CDR3 contains 15 residues.

The V call is TRBV6-5, the J call TRBJ1-6; no clear D. CDR3 length: 14 amino acids. V lost 5 bases to trimming and J lost 5 bases, with 10 bases between them. Germline CDR1 MNHEY, CDR2 SVGAGI. In DNA, the CDR3 is TGTGCCAGCAGTGAAAGAGGTGATAATTCACCCCTCCACTTT. It is translated as CASSERGDNSPLHF.

The chain joins TRBV7-9 to TRBJ2-2; TRBD1 matches at 7 bases. The germline gives CDR1 SEHNR, CDR2 FQNEAQ (reference sequence). J lost 5 bases, V lost 3 bases, and 6 bases had no gene match. The CDR3 totals 15 residues. In DNA form, the CDR3 reads TGTGCCAGCAGCTTCCGTAGGGGGCGAACCGGGGAGCTGTTTTTT. It encodes CASSFRRGRTGELFF.

V and J are TRBV7-9 and TRBJ1-2; possibly TRBD1 for D (5 bases). Germline CDR1 reads SEHNR; CDR2 reads FQNEAQ (reference sequence). The CDR3 is 14 residues long. Trimming took 1 base from V and 4 from J, leaving 10 bases between them. The CDR3 DNA reads as TGTGCCAGCAGCTTAGAAGGGGCCGGCTATGGCTACACCTTC. Amino acid sequence: CASSLEGAGYGYTF.